The clone carrying this T cell receptor beta chain showed up just a few times. Its specificity is unknown. This CDR3 comprises 17 residues. V lost 5 bases to trimming and J lost 2 bases; unmatched junction nucleotides: 11. CDR1 and CDR2 from the germline V gene are LNHDA and SQIVND (reference sequence). This entry belongs to a study of glioma-infiltrating T cells after dendritic cell vaccination. Study-level points and caveats: Longer survival after dendritic cell vaccination followed higher pretreatment TIL content. TCR clonality showed no direct relationship with survival.

Assay used: immunoSEQ multiplex PCR; TCRdb lists only in-frame clones, some missing. The profile shows more than 100,000 clones, approximately 80% of them singletons. None of the glioblastoma patients had an isocitrate dehydrogenase mutation. This TCR came from a human donor with glioblastoma. This specimen was blood, taken before dendritic cell vaccination. This rearrangement joins TRBV19 to TRBJ1-5, with 8 bases identical to TRBD1. CDR3: CASSALSGGLGNQPQHF. In DNA form, the CDR3 reads TGTGCCAGTAGTGCCCTATCAGGGGGCCTTGGCAATCAGCCCCAGCATTTT.